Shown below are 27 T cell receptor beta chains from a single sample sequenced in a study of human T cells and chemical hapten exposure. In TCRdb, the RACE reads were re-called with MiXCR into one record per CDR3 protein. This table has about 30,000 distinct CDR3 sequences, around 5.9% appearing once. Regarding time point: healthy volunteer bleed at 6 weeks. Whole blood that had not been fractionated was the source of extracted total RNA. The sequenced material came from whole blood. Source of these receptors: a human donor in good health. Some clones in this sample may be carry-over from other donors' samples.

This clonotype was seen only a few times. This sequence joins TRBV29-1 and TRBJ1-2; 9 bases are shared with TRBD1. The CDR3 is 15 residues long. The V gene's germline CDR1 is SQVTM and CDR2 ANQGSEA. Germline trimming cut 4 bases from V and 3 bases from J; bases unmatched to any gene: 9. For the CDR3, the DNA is TGCAGCGTTGTCCCGGGACAGGGATCAGACTATGGCTACACCTTC. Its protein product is CSVVPGQGSDYGYTF.

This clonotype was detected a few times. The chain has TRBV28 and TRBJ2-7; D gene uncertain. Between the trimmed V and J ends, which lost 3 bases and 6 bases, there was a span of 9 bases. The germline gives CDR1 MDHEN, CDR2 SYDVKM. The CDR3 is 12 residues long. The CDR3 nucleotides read TGTGCCAGCAGTTTCCCCCTAAGCGAGCAGTACTTC. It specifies CASSFPLSEQYF.

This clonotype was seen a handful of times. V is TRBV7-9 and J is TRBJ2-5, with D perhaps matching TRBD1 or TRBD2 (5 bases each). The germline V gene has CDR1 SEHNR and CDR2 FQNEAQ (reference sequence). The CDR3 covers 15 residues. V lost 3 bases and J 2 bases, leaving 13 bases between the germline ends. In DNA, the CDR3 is TGTGCCAGCAGCTTGGGGACCCGGACTCAAGAGACCCAGTACTTC. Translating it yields CASSLGTRTQETQYF. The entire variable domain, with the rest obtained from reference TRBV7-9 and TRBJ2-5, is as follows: DTGVSQNPRHKITKRGQNVTFRCDPISEHNRLYWYRQTLGQGPEFLTYFQNEAQLEKSRLLSDRFSAERPKGSFSTLEIQRTEQGDSAMYLCASSLGTRTQETQYFGPGTRLLVL.

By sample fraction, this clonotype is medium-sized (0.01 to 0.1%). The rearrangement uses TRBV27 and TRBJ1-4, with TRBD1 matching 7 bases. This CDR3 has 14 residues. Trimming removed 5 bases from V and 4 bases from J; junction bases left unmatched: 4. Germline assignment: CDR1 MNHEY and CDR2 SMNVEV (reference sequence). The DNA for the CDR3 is TGTGCCAGCAGTAAGGACAGGAATAATGAAAAACTGTTTTTT. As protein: CASSKDRNNEKLFF.

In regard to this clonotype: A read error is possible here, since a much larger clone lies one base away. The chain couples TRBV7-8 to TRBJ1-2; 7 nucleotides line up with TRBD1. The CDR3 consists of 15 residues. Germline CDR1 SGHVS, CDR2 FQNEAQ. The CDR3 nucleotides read TGTGCCGGCAGCTCAGGCACATCAGGGGGCTATGGCTACACCTTC. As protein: CAGSSGTSGGYGYTF.

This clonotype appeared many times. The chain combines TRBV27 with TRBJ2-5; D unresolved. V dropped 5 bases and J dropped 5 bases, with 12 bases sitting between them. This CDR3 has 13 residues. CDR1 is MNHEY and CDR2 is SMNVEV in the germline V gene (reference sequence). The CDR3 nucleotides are TGTGCCAGCAGTCTTCGGAGAACGGAGACCCAGTACTTC. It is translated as CASSLRRTETQYF.

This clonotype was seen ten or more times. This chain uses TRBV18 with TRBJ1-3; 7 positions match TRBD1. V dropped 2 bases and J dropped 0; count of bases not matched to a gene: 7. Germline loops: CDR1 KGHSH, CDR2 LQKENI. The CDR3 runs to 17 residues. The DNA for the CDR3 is TGTGCCAGCTCACCAGACGCAGGGGGTCACTCTGGAAACACCATATATTTT. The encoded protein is CASSPDAGGHSGNTIYF.

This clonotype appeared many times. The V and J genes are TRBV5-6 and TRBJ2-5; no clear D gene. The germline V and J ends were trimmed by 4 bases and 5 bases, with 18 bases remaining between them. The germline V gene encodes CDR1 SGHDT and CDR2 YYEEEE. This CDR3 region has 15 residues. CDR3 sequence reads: CASSRGSLVPETQYF. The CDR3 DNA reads TGTGCCAGCAGCCGTGGGTCCCTGGTCCCTGAGACCCAGTACTTC. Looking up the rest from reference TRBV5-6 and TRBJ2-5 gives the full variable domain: DAGVTQSPTHLIKTRGQQVTLRCSPKSGHDTVSWYQQALGQGPQFIFQYYEEEERQRGNFPDRFSGHQFPNYSSELNVNALLLGDSALYLCASSRGSLVPETQYFGPGTRLLVL.

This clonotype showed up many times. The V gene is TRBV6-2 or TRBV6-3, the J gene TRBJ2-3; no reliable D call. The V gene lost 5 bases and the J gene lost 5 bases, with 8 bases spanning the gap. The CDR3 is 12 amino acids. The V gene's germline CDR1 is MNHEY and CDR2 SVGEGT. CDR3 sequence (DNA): TGTGCCAGCAGTGTGCAGCTAGATACGCAGTATTTT. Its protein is CASSVQLDTQYF.

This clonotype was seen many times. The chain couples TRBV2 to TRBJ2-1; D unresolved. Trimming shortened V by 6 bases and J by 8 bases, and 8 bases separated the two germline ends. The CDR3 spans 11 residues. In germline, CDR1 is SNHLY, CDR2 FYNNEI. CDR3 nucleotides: TGTGCCAGCAGCGAATCCGATGAGCAGTTCTTC. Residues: CASSESDEQFF.

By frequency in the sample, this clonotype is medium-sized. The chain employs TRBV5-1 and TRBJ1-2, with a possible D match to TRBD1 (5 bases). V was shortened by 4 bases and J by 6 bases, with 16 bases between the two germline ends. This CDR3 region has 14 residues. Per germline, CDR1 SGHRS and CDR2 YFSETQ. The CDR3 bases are TGCGCCAGCAGCGGGGGTGTATTTGGAGATGGCTACACCTTC. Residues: CASSGGVFGDGYTF.

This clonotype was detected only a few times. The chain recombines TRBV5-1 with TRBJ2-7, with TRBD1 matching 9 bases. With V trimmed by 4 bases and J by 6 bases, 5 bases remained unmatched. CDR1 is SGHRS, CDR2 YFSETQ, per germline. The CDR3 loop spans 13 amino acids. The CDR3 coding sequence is TGCGCCAGCAGCGAGGTGGACAGGGGCGAGCAGTACTTC. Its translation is CASSEVDRGEQYF.

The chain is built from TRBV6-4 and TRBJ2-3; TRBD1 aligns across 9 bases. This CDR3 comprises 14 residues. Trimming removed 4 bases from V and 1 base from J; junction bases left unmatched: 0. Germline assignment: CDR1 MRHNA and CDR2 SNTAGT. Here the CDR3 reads CASSGTGGTDTQYF. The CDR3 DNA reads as TGTGCCAGCAGTGGGACAGGGGGCACAGATACGCAGTATTTT.

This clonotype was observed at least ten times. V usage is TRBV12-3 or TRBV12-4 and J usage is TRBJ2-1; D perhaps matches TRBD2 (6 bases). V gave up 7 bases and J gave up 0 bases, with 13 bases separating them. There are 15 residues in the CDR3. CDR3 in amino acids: CASTIAASSYNEQFF. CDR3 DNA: TGTGCCAGCACAATAGCGGCGAGCTCCTACAATGAGCAGTTCTTC.

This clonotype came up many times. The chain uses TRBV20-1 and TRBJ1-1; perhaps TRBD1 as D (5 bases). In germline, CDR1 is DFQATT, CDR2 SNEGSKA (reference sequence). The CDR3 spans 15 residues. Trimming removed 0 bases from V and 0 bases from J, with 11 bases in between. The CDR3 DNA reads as TGCAGTGCTAGAGATGGTTCAGGGATGAACACTGAAGCTTTCTTT. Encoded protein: CSARDGSGMNTEAFF.

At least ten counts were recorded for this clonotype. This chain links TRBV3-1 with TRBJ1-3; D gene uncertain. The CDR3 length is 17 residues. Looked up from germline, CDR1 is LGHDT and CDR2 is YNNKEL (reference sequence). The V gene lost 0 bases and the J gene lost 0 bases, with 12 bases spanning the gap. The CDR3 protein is CASSQDIRSFSGNTIYF. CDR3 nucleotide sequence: TGTGCCAGCAGCCAAGATATCCGGTCTTTCTCTGGAAACACCATATATTTT.

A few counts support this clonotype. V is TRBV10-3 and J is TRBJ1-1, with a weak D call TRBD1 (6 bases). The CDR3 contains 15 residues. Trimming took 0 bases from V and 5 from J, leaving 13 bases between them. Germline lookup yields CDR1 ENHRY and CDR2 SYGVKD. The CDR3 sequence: CAISESTGRGTEAFF. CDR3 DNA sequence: TGTGCCATCAGTGAGTCTACAGGGCGCGGGACTGAAGCTTTCTTT.

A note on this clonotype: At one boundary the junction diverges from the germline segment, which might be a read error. CDR3 bases: TGTGCCAGCAGCTCTCGGACTAGCGGGACCCTCAGTCCTTTC. It yields the protein CASSSRTSGTLSPF. The gene calls are TRBV28 and TRBJ2-7, with 12 nucleotides matching TRBD2. Per the germline V gene, CDR1 is MDHEN and CDR2 is SYDVKM. The CDR3 is 14 residues long.

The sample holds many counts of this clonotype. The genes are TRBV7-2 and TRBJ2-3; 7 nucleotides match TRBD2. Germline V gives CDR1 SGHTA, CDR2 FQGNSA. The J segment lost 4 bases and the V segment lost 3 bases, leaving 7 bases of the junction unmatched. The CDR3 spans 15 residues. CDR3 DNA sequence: TGTGCCAGCAGCTTCTTGACTAGCTCGGCAGATACGCAGTATTTT. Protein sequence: CASSFLTSSADTQYF.

The CDR3 DNA follows: TGTGCCAGCAGCTTAGCGTCAGGGGGCGTCACTGAAGCTTTCTTT. Protein: CASSLASGGVTEAFF. The V gene is TRBV7-2, the J gene TRBJ1-1, with 8 positions matching TRBD1. Unmatched junction bases numbered 4, after V lost 0 bases and J lost 4 bases. CDR1 and CDR2 from the germline V gene are SGHTA and FQGNSA. The CDR3 runs to 15 residues. The whole variable domain, remainder taken from reference TRBV7-2 and TRBJ1-1, is GAGVSQSPSNKVTEKGKDVELRCDPISGHTALYWYRQSLGQGLEFLIYFQGNSAPDKSGLPSDRFSAERTGGSVSTLTIQRTQQEDSAVYLCASSLASGGVTEAFFGQGTRLTVV.

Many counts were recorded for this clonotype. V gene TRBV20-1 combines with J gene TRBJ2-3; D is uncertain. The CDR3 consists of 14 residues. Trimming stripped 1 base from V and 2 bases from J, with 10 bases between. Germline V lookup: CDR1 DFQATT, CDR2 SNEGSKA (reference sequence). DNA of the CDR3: TGCAGTGCTAGAGGGTTTAGGGTCACAGATACGCAGTATTTT. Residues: CSARGFRVTDTQYF.

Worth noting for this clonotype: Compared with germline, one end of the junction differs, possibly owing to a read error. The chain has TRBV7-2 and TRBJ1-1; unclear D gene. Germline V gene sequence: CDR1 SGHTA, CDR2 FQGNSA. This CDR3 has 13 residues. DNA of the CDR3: TGTGCCAGCAGCGTAGCCTGGAACACTGAAGCTTTCTTT. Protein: CASSVAWNTEAFF.

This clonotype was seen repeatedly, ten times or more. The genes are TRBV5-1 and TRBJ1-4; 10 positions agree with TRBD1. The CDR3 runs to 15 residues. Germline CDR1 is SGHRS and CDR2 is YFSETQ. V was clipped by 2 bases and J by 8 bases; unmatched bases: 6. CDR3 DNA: TGCGCCAGCAGCTTCTCCGGGACAGGGGAGGAAAAACTGTTTTTT. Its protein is CASSFSGTGEEKLFF.

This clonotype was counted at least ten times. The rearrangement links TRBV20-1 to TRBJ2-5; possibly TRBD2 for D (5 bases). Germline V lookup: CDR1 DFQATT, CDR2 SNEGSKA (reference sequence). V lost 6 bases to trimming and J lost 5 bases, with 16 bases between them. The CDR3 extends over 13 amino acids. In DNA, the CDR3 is TGCAGTGCCGAGGGAGTCGTTGGCGAGACCCAGTACTTC. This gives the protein CSAEGVVGETQYF.

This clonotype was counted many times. CDR3 coding DNA: TGTGCCAGCAGTTACCTACACGGGACTTCCACCGGGGAGCTGTTTTTT. The encoded protein is CASSYLHGTSTGELFF. This rearrangement joins TRBV6-5 to TRBJ2-2; D is possibly TRBD2 (6 bases). Between the trimmed V and J ends, which lost 2 bases and 4 bases, there was a span of 14 bases. This CDR3 has 16 residues. Germline-derived CDR1 and CDR2 are MNHEY and SVGAGI.

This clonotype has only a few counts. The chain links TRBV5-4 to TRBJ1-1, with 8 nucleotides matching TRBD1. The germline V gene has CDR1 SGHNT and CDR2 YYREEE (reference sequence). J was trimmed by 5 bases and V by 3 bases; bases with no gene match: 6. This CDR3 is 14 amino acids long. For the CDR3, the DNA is TGTGCCAGCAGCTCAGGGGGCCTGGGGACTGAAGCTTTCTTT. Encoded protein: CASSSGGLGTEAFF.

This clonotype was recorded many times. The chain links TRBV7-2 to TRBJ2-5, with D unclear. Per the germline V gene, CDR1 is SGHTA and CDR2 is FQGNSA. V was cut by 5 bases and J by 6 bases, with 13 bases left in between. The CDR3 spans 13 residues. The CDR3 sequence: CASSAVQGQTQYF. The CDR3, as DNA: TGTGCCAGCAGCGCGGTCCAAGGTCAGACCCAGTACTTC.